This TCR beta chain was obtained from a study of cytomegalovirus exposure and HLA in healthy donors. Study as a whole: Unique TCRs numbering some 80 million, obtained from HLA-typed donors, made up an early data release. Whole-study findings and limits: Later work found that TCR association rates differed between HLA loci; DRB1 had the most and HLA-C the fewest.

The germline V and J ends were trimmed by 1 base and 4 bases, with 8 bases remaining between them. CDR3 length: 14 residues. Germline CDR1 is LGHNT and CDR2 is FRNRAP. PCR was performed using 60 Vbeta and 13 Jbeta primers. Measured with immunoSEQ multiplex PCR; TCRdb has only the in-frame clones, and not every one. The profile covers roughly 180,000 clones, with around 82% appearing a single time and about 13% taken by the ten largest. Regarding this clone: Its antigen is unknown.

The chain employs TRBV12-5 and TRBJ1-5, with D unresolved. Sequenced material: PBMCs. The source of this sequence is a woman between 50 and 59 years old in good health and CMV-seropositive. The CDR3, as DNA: TGTGCTAGTGGTTTGGGACGGAGAAATCAGCCCCAGCATTTT. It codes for CASGLGRRNQPQHF. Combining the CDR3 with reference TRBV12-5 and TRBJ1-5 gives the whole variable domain DARVTQTPRHKVTEMGQEVTMRCQPILGHNTVFWYRQTMMQGLELLAYFRNRAPLDDSGMPKDRFSAEMPDATLATLKIQPSEPRDSAVYFCASGLGRRNQPQHFGDGTRLSIL.